A selection of T cell receptor beta chains follows, all from one sample in a study of blood T cell repertoires in COVID-19. Sequenced by immunoSEQ multiplex PCR; TCRdb stores in-frame clones only, minus some. This table has roughly 260,000 clones, about 80% appearing once. The sequenced material came from peripheral blood. These receptors were taken from a woman at least 80 years old with active or convalescent COVID-19. Each CDR3 is given with its conserved first and last residue. The D gene is left open where the match is weak. For some rows the clone size is stated as once, few or many, or as a class when expanded; others skip it.

NA	NA	TRBJ2-1	TRBV27	CASTLRGDSRYNEQFF	TGTGCCAGCACTCTAAGGGGGGACAGCCGCTACAATGAGCAGTTCTTC
NA	NA	TRBJ2-2	TRBV9	CASSPQGWVIDTGELFF	TGTGCCAGCAGCCCTCAGGGTTGGGTGATCGACACCGGGGAGCTGTTTTTT
NA	TRBD1	TRBJ1-5	TRBV28	CASSLSDRRNQPQHF	TGTGCCAGCAGTTTGTCGGACAGGCGCAATCAGCCCCAGCATTTT
NA	NA	TRBJ2-3	TRBV2	CASSVVTDTQYF	TGTGCCAGCAGTGTCGTTACAGATACGCAGTATTTT
NA	NA	TRBJ1-3	TRBV28	CASSFSGTGNTIYF	TGTGCCAGCAGTTTTTCAGGGACTGGAAACACCATATATTTT
NA	NA	TRBJ1-2	TRBV5-1	CASSLAADRINYGYTF	TGCGCCAGCAGCTTGGCCGCAGACAGGATTAACTATGGCTACACCTTC
NA	TRBD2	TRBJ2-7	TRBV9	CASSPRAGQTSGRARDEQYF	TGTGCCAGCAGCCCTCGGGCGGGACAAACTAGCGGGAGGGCCAGGGACGAGCAGTACTTC
NA	NA	TRBJ2-6	TRBV7-8	CASSLMSLTGANVLTF	TGTGCCAGCAGCTTAATGTCACTAACTGGGGCCAACGTCCTGACTTTC
NA	TRBD2	TRBJ2-3	TRBV19	CASSTILAGGPDTQYF	TGTGCCAGCTCTACAATATTAGCGGGGGGGCCAGATACGCAGTATTTT
NA	NA	TRBJ2-7	TRBV28	CASRKTGGYEQYF	TGTGCCAGCAGAAAGACGGGCGGGTACGAGCAGTACTTC
NA	TRBD1	TRBJ1-6	TRBV27	CASSLRQGLGANSPLHF	TGTGCCAGCAGTCTTCGACAGGGGCTAGGTGCGAATTCACCCCTCCACTTT
NA	NA	TRBJ2-3	TRBV19	CASSISGGAGTQYF	TGTGCCAGTAGTATATCTGGAGGCGCTGGTACGCAGTATTTT
NA	TRBD1	TRBJ2-1	TRBV10-3	CAISGQEDNEQFF	TGTGCCATCAGCGGACAGGAAGACAATGAGCAGTTCTTC
NA	NA	TRBJ1-1	TRBV6-8	CASSHEDSRLNTEAFF	TGTGCCAGCAGCCACGAGGACAGCCGATTGAACACTGAAGCTTTCTTT
NA	NA	TRBJ1-2	TRBV28	CASSLSTSGSRNYGYTF	TGTGCCAGCAGTTTATCCACCTCCGGGAGCCGTAACTATGGCTACACCTTC
NA	TRBD2	TRBJ2-1	TRBV11-2	CASSRGLAGDYNEQFF	TGTGCCAGCAGCCGGGGACTAGCGGGAGACTACAATGAGCAGTTCTTC
NA	TRBD2	TRBJ2-3	TRBV10-2	CASIWGSGGTDTQYF	TGCGCCAGCATTTGGGGTAGCGGGGGCACAGATACGCAGTATTTT
NA	TRBD2	TRBJ2-1	TRBV11-2	CASSLIALAGYNEQFF	TGTGCCAGCAGCTTAATCGCCCTAGCGGGATACAATGAGCAGTTCTTC
NA	NA	TRBJ2-7	TRBV2	CASSGNPGGSYEQYF	TGTGCCAGCAGCGGGAATCCTGGCGGATCCTACGAGCAGTACTTC
NA	NA	TRBJ1-4	TRBV27	CASSLRRGEEKLFF	TGTGCCAGCAGTCTCCGCCGGGGGGAAGAAAAACTGTTTTTT
NA	NA	TRBJ1-5	TRBV25-1	CASRGGAWQPQHF	TGTGCCAGCAGGGGGGGGGCCTGGCAGCCCCAGCATTTT
NA	NA	TRBJ1-4	TRBV5-1	CASTPQPPGEKLFF	TGCGCCAGCACACCACAGCCTCCGGGGGAAAAACTGTTTTTT
NA	NA	TRBJ2-2	TRBV9	CASSRGQRNTGELFF	TGTGCCAGCAGCCGGGGACAAAGGAACACCGGGGAGCTGTTTTTT
NA	NA	TRBJ1-6	TRBV24-1	CATSERGYNSPLHF	TGTGCCACCAGTGAGCGGGGCTATAATTCACCCCTCCACTTT
few	NA	TRBJ2-5	TRBV4-1	CASSRVGAQETQYF	TGCGCCAGCAGCCGGGTAGGGGCCCAAGAGACCCAGTACTTC
NA	TRBD1	TRBJ1-4	TRBV5-6	CASSPGGQGRGNEKLFF	TGTGCCAGCAGCCCGGGGGGACAGGGTCGAGGTAATGAAAAACTGTTTTTT
NA	NA	TRBJ2-2	TRBV27	CASSLLYVRGPGELFF	TGTGCCAGCAGTTTATTGTACGTTAGGGGCCCCGGGGAGCTGTTTTTT
NA	TRBD2	TRBJ2-1	TRBV5-1	CASSQAGGDNEQFF	TGCGCCAGCAGCCAAGCGGGGGGCGATAATGAGCAGTTCTTC
few	TRBD2	TRBJ2-1	TRBV24-1	CATSDPGLAGGVDEQFF	TGTGCCACCAGTGACCCCGGACTAGCGGGAGGGGTAGATGAGCAGTTCTTC
NA	NA	TRBJ1-2	TRBV7-2	CASSTSGSLYGYTF	TGTGCCAGCAGCACATCCGGGTCGCTTTATGGCTACACCTTC
NA	TRBD2	TRBJ2-5	TRBV5-1	CASVSSGGYQETQYF	TGCGCCAGCGTATCTAGCGGGGGGTACCAAGAGACCCAGTACTTC
NA	NA	TRBJ1-4	TRBV15	CATSRDKTTNEKLFF	TGTGCCACCAGCAGAGATAAAACAACTAATGAAAAACTGTTTTTT
NA	TRBD2	TRBJ2-2	TRBV7-2	CASSLSSGNANTGELFF	TGTGCCAGCAGCTTATCTAGCGGAAATGCGAACACCGGGGAGCTGTTTTTT
NA	TRBD1	TRBJ1-1	TRBV15	CATSTQGASNTEAFF	TGTGCCACCAGCACGCAGGGGGCCTCCAACACTGAAGCTTTCTTT
NA	TRBD1	TRBJ2-5	TRBV28	CASSSPGQVETQYF	TGTGCCAGCAGTTCACCCGGACAGGTTGAGACCCAGTACTTC
few	TRBD2	TRBJ2-7	TRBV9	CASSSGGNSYEQYF	TGTGCCAGCAGCTCGGGAGGAAACTCCTACGAGCAGTACTTC
NA	TRBD1	TRBJ2-1	TRBV5-1	CASSKDPTGNYNEQFF	TGCGCCAGCAGCAAGGACCCGACAGGGAACTACAATGAGCAGTTCTTC
once	TRBD1	TRBJ1-1	TRBV6-4	CASSDSGQGVTEAFF	TGTGCCAGCAGTGACTCGGGACAGGGGGTCACTGAAGCTTTCTTT
NA	NA	TRBJ2-5	TRBV2	CASTYDNQETQYF	TGTGCCAGCACCTACGACAACCAAGAGACCCAGTACTTC
NA	NA	TRBJ1-5	TRBV6-4	CASGEGSNQPQHF	TGTGCCAGCGGGGAGGGAAGCAATCAGCCCCAGCATTTT
NA	NA	TRBJ1-5	TRBV28	CASSLQSGGGGNQPQHF	TGTGCCAGCAGTCTCCAGTCGGGAGGGGGTGGCAATCAGCCCCAGCATTTT
few	NA	TRBJ2-3	TRBV30	CAWKIGDTQYF	TGTGCCTGGAAAATCGGAGATACGCAGTATTTT
NA	NA	TRBJ2-2	TRBV7-2	CASSPAAGSNTGELFF	TGTGCCAGCAGCCCAGCGGCCGGATCGAACACCGGGGAGCTGTTTTTT
NA	NA	TRBJ1-2	TRBV6-1	CASSERPRPNYGYTF	TGTGCCAGCAGTGAAAGGCCCAGGCCCAACTATGGCTACACCTTC
NA	NA	TRBJ1-2	TRBV15	CATSRDLSSQGYGYTF	TGTGCCACCAGCAGAGATCTTAGCTCACAGGGCTATGGCTACACCTTC
NA	NA	TRBJ2-3	TRBV21-1	CASSKPRDRGFPDTQYF	TGTGCCAGCAGCAAACCCCGGGACAGGGGATTTCCAGATACGCAGTATTTT
NA	NA	TRBJ1-3	TRBV6-5	CASNLLDTIYF	TGTGCCAGCAACCTCCTAGACACCATATATTTT
few	TRBD2	TRBJ2-1	TRBV28	CASSYPPGGSEQFF	TGTGCCAGCAGTTACCCTCCGGGGGGTAGTGAGCAGTTCTTC
few	TRBD1	TRBJ2-7	TRBV5-1	CASSFGQGVYEQYF	TGCGCCAGCAGCTTTGGACAGGGTGTCTACGAGCAGTACTTC
once	NA	TRBJ2-5	TRBV20-1	CSAILSETQYF	TGCAGTGCTATACTTTCGGAGACCCAGTACTTC
NA	NA	TRBJ2-5	TRBV3-1/TRBV3-2	CASSQIPEDQYF	TGTGCCAGCAGCCAAATCCCGGAGGACCAGTACTTC
NA	NA	TRBJ1-3	TRBV3-1/TRBV3-2	CASSQDQGQNRNTIYF	TGTGCCAGCAGCCAAGATCAGGGTCAGAACAGAAACACCATATATTTT